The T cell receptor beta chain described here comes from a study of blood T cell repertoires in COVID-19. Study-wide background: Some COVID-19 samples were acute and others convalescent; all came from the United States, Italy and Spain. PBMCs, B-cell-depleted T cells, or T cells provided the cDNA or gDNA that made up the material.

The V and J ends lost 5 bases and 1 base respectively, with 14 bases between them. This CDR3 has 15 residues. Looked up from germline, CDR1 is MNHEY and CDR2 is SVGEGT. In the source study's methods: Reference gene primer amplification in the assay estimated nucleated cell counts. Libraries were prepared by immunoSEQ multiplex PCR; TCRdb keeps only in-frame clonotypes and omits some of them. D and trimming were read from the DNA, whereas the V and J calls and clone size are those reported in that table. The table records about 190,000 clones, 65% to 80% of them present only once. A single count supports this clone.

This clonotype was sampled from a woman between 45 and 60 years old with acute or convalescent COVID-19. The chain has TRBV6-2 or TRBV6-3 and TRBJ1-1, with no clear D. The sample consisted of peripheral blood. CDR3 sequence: CASSIIWEPNTEAFF. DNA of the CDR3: TGTGCCAGCAGTATAATCTGGGAGCCGAACACTGAAGCTTTCTTT.